This T cell receptor (beta chain) was found in a study of shared clonotypes between healthy human individuals. Per sorted-subset replicate PCR, input was about 180 ng DNA, representing tens of thousands of T cell genomes. The method was immunoSEQ multiplex PCR; TCRdb's version includes in-frame clones alone and lacks a portion of them. The sample lists about 580,000 clones, more than 95% occurring once. As defined, naive CD8 cells were CD45RO-negative and positively selected for CCR7, with terminally differentiated effector memory CD45RA+ cells excluded. The germline CDR1 and CDR2 sequences are SGHNT and YENEEA. V shed 5 bases and J 5 bases; nucleotides not matched to a gene: 11. CDR3 length equals 15 residues.

Sequenced material: naive CD8+ T cells sorted from blood. This receptor was obtained from a man aged 25-45 years in good health. This rearrangement joins TRBV11-3 to TRBJ2-7, with 8 bases fitting TRBD2. CDR3 protein: CASSVSGISLDEQYF. In nucleotides, the CDR3 is TGTGCCAGCAGCGTTAGCGGGATTTCCCTAGACGAGCAGTACTTC.